The 18 T cell receptor beta chains below were found in one sample sequenced in a study of T cell responses to AZD1222 COVID-19 vaccine. Libraries were prepared by immunoSEQ multiplex PCR; TCRdb keeps only in-frame clonotypes and omits some of them. The sample lists some 110,000 clones; about 91% were seen once. The sequencing here drew on peripheral blood, taken on day 0 of AZD1222 vaccination. Every receptor here comes from an adult in good health.

The rearrangement links TRBV5-4 to TRBJ2-7, with 13 bases fitting TRBD2. This CDR3 comprises 16 residues. V was pared by 3 bases and J by 7 bases, with 10 bases of the junction left unmatched. Looked up from germline, CDR1 is SGHNT and CDR2 is YYREEE (reference sequence). The CDR3: CASSSILAGGPGEQYF. CDR3 coding DNA: TGTGCCAGCAGCTCGATACTAGCGGGGGGGCCAGGTGAGCAGTACTTC.

V gene TRBV7-4 combines with J gene TRBJ1-1, with D possibly being TRBD1 (6 bases). Trimming stripped 3 bases from V and 1 base from J, with 6 bases between. The CDR3 has 13 amino acids. CDR1 is SGHVT, CDR2 SQSDAQ, per germline. Here the CDR3 DNA reads TGTGCCAGCAGCTTGGGACAGAACACTGAAGCTTTCTTT. It translates to CASSLGQNTEAFF.

The chain employs TRBV11-2 and TRBJ1-1; perhaps TRBD1 as D (5 bases). Germline V gene sequence: CDR1 SGHAT, CDR2 FQNNGV. V was clipped by 0 bases and J by 2 bases, with 10 bases between them. The CDR3 sequence is 15 residues long. Here the CDR3 DNA reads TGTGCCAGCAGCTTAGAGGGGGTCGTAAACACTGAAGCTTTCTTT. Protein sequence: CASSLEGVVNTEAFF.

This chain uses TRBV25-1 with TRBJ1-1, with D possibly matching TRBD1 (5 bases). The germline V gene encodes CDR1 MGHDK and CDR2 SYGVNS. The CDR3 has 16 residues. V lost 6 bases to trimming and J lost 3 bases, with 20 bases between them. CDR3 protein: CASSGGVAARDTEAFF. CDR3 coding DNA: TGTGCCAGCAGCGGGGGGGTGGCGGCGCGGGACACTGAAGCTTTCTTT.

CDR3 sequence (DNA): TGTGCCAGTAGTGAAGGATACATTAGAGGCTACACCTTC. Its protein is CASSEGYIRGYTF. The chain employs TRBV19 and TRBJ1-2; the D is unclear. Germline lookup yields CDR1 LNHDA and CDR2 SQIVND (reference sequence). The CDR3 contains 13 residues. Trimming took 5 bases from V and 8 from J, leaving 15 bases between them. Combining the CDR3 with reference TRBV19 and TRBJ1-2 gives the whole variable domain DGGITQSPKYLFRKEGQNVTLSCEQNLNHDAMYWYRQDPGQGLRLIYYSQIVNDFQKGDIAEGYSVSREKKESFPLTVTSAQKNPTAFYLCASSEGYIRGYTFGSGTRLTVV.

This chain joins TRBV5-6 and TRBJ1-4; possible D gene TRBD1, 6 bases. CDR1 is SGHDT and CDR2 is YYEEEE in the germline V gene. V dropped 4 bases and J dropped 8 bases, with 24 bases sitting between them. The CDR3 has 17 amino acids. The CDR3 nucleotides read TGTGCCAGCAGCCAGAGCCAATGGGGGGGCGCAAGGGAAAAACTGTTTTTT. It specifies CASSQSQWGGAREKLFF.

The V and J genes are TRBV2 and TRBJ2-7; no clear D gene. Looked up from germline, CDR1 is SNHLY and CDR2 is FYNNEI. The CDR3 extends over 14 amino acids. Trimming removed 1 base at V and 1 base at J, with 8 bases between. The CDR3 DNA follows: TGTGCCAGCAGTGAAGTTAACAGATCCTACGAGCAGTACTTC. Protein product: CASSEVNRSYEQYF. Drawing the rest from reference TRBV2 and TRBJ2-7, the complete variable domain is EPEVTQTPSHQVTQMGQEVILRCVPISNHLYFYWYRQILGQKVEFLVSFYNNEISEKSEIFDDQFSVERPDGSNFTLKIRSTKLEDSAMYFCASSEVNRSYEQYFGPGTRLTVT.

The J gene is TRBJ2-1, the V gene TRBV13; D might be TRBD1 (6 bases). Germline values: CDR1 PRHDT, CDR2 FYEKMQ (reference sequence). There are 16 residues in the CDR3. Deletions cut 3 bases from V and 5 bases from J, with 17 bases between. The CDR3 is CASSLDTWTANNEQFF. Here the CDR3 DNA reads TGTGCCAGCAGCTTGGACACTTGGACAGCAAACAATGAGCAGTTCTTC.

The V call is TRBV6-5, the J call TRBJ2-6; D ambiguous. Trimming shortened V by 4 bases and J by 0 bases, and 7 bases separated the two germline ends. The CDR3 has 15 amino acids. Per germline, CDR1 MNHEY and CDR2 SVGAGI. The CDR3 DNA reads as TGTGCCAGCAGTTCCGACGGCTCTGGGGCCAACGTCCTGACTTTC. Encoded protein: CASSSDGSGANVLTF.

The chain uses TRBV14 and TRBJ2-3, with D possibly matching TRBD2 (5 bases). This CDR3 comprises 12 residues. Trimming stripped 3 bases from V and 8 bases from J, with 9 bases between. Germline lookup yields CDR1 SGHDN and CDR2 FVKESK. CDR3 DNA: TGTGCCAGCAGCCAGGGCCGGGGTACGCAGTATTTT. Its translation is CASSQGRGTQYF.

V is TRBV6-5 and J is TRBJ1-5; maybe TRBD1 (6 bases). There are 15 residues in the CDR3. Germline lookup yields CDR1 MNHEY and CDR2 SVGAGI. Trimming pared 5 bases from V and 3 bases from J, leaving 14 bases between. In nucleotides, the CDR3 is TGTGCCAGCAGTCCGCTAGGGGGGTACAATCAGCCCCAGCATTTT. Its translation is CASSPLGGYNQPQHF.

V usage is TRBV29-1 and J usage is TRBJ1-5; D unclear. Germline-derived CDR1 and CDR2 are SQVTM and ANQGSEA. Deletions cut 5 bases from V and 0 bases from J, with 14 bases between. The length of the CDR3 is 15 residues. The CDR3: CSVSKGNHSNQPQHF. CDR3 DNA: TGCAGCGTTTCAAAAGGGAACCATAGCAATCAGCCCCAGCATTTT. The whole variable domain, remainder taken from reference TRBV29-1 and TRBJ1-5, is SAVISQKPSRDICQRGTSLTIQCQVDSQVTMMFWYRQQPGQSLTLIATANQGSEATYESGFVIDKFPISRPNLTFSTLTVSNMSPEDSSIYLCSVSKGNHSNQPQHFGDGTRLSIL.

The chain carries TRBV4-2 and TRBJ2-3, with D perhaps TRBD1 or TRBD2 (6 bases each). Germline assignment: CDR1 LGHNA and CDR2 YNFKEQ. The CDR3 is 18 residues long. V was cut by 1 base and J by 0 bases, with 17 bases left in between. The CDR3 protein is CASSQVGEGGSSTDTQYF. The CDR3 region has the DNA TGTGCCAGCAGCCAAGTAGGCGAGGGGGGATCTAGCACAGATACGCAGTATTTT.

V and J are TRBV29-1 and TRBJ1-2; TRBD1 matches at 9 bases. The CDR3 is 15 residues long. The V and J ends lost 1 base and 6 bases, in that order; junction bases with no gene match: 9. Looked up from germline, CDR1 is SQVTM and CDR2 is ANQGSEA. For the CDR3, the DNA is TGCAGCGTTGAAGTATTCCCGGGACAGGGCAATGGCTACACCTTC. Translation: CSVEVFPGQGNGYTF. The full variable domain, in which reference TRBV29-1 and TRBJ1-2 provide the parts outside the CDR3, is SAVISQKPSRDICQRGTSLTIQCQVDSQVTMMFWYRQQPGQSLTLIATANQGSEATYESGFVIDKFPISRPNLTFSTLTVSNMSPEDSSIYLCSVEVFPGQGNGYTFGSGTRLTVV.

The chain recombines TRBV19 with TRBJ2-7; 8 bases align to TRBD1. Germline assignment: CDR1 LNHDA and CDR2 SQIVND (reference sequence). This CDR3 has 14 amino acids. Trimming at V came to 5 bases and at J to 3 bases, leaving 6 bases not matched to a gene. DNA for the CDR3: TGTGCCAGTAGTCCAAACACAGGGGGCTACGAGCAGTACTTC. This codes for CASSPNTGGYEQYF.

The J gene is TRBJ1-4, the V gene TRBV4-1, with a weak D call TRBD1 (6 bases). This CDR3 is built from 18 residues. The germline V gene encodes CDR1 MGHRA and CDR2 YSYEKL. Trimming cost V 8 bases and J 0 bases, with 22 bases left between them. The CDR3 DNA reads as TGCGCCAGCCGGGACCCGTTACGGGACACCTCAACTAATGAAAAACTGTTTTTT. It specifies CASRDPLRDTSTNEKLFF.

The chain uses TRBV7-2 and TRBJ2-1; TRBD2 agrees at 10 bases. The junction had 12 bases not matched to a gene; V was cut back by 5 bases and J by 5 bases. In germline, CDR1 is SGHTA, CDR2 FQGNSA. This CDR3 contains 17 residues. The CDR3 coding sequence is TGTGCCAGCAGCCCCAATACTCTAGCGGGGGCCAACAATGAGCAGTTCTTC. Translation: CASSPNTLAGANNEQFF.

The chain employs TRBV12-2 and TRBJ2-1; the DNA was not compared with TRBD2, the D call given in the table. TRBV12-2 is recorded as a pseudogene. This CDR3 comprises 18 residues. The CDR3 coding sequence is TGTGCAAGTCGCTTAGTAGGGGACTATCTAAGCGGGGACGCTGAGCAGTTCTTC. This codes for CASRLVGDYLSGDAEQFF.